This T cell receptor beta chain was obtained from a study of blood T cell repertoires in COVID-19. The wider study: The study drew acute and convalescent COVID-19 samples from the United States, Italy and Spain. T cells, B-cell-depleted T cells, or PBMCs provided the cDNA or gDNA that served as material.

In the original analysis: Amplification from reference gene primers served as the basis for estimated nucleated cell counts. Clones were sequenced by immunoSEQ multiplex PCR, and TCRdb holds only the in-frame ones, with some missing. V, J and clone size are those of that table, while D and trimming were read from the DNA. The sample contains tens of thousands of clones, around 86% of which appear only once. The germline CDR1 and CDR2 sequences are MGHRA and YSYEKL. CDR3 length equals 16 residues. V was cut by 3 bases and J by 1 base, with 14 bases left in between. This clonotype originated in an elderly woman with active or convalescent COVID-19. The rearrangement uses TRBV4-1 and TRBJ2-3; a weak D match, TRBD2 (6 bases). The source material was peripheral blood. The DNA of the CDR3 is TGCGCCAGCAGCCAGAGACTAGTGGGGGGCACAGATACGCAGTATTTT. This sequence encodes CASSQRLVGGTDTQYF.